The 30 T cell receptor beta chains presented below share a single source sample, sequenced in a study of CD8 T cells in Susac syndrome. With random hexamers, reverse transcription was performed on about 0.5 to 1 ug of RNA. One entry per CDR3 protein, called by TCRdb with MiXCR from the immunoSEQ multiplex PCR reads. Among about 200,000 distinct CDR3 sequences listed, approximately 95% were seen once. The sample comprised CD4+ T cells from PBMCs. Every receptor here comes from a human donor in good health.

The chain has TRBV27 and TRBJ1-5; D might be TRBD1 (5 bases). The CDR3 contains 17 residues. The germline V gene has CDR1 MNHEY and CDR2 SMNVEV (reference sequence). V lost 0 bases, J lost 7 bases, and 19 bases lay in between. The CDR3 loop is CASSLSGPWVAAQPQHF. DNA of the CDR3: TGTGCCAGCAGTTTATCGGGGCCATGGGTGGCGGCACAGCCCCAGCATTTT.

The rearrangement joins TRBV27 to TRBJ2-5; no firm D call. In germline, CDR1 is MNHEY, CDR2 SMNVEV (reference sequence). There are 14 residues in the CDR3. The V end lost 4 bases, the J end lost 1 base, and 10 bases lay between the germline ends. The CDR3 reads CASSWVGSQETQYF. CDR3 sequence (DNA): TGTGCCAGCAGTTGGGTGGGTTCCCAAGAGACCCAGTACTTC.

The chain joins TRBV20-1 to TRBJ1-5; 8 bases are shared with TRBD1. CDR3 size: 15 residues. Germline values: CDR1 DFQATT, CDR2 SNEGSKA (reference sequence). After removal of 6 bases from V and 3 bases from J, the junction contained 10 bases not matched to a gene. The CDR3 DNA sequence: TGCAGTGCCAATGGAGGACAGGGATCCAATCAGCCCCAGCATTTT. Translated, it gives CSANGGQGSNQPQHF.

CDR3: CASSVGGRAEGEQFF. For the CDR3, the DNA is TGTGCCAGCAGCGTCGGCGGGAGGGCCGAGGGTGAGCAGTTCTTC. The chain uses TRBV9 and TRBJ2-1, with 9 positions matching TRBD2. The CDR3 consists of 15 residues. From germline, CDR1 is SGDLS and CDR2 YYNGEE. The trim removed 2 bases at V and 9 bases at J, leaving 9 bases unmatched.

This clonotype has a single count. The J gene is TRBJ1-5, the V gene TRBV6-5; D unresolved. This CDR3 has 14 residues. Trimming took off 5 bases at V and 2 bases at J, with 10 bases between the two ends. Per the germline V gene, CDR1 is MNHEY and CDR2 is SVGAGI. DNA for the CDR3: TGTGCCAGCAGTCCTCGGTCGGGCAATCAGCCCCAGCATTTT. Its translation is CASSPRSGNQPQHF.

This sequence joins TRBV29-1 and TRBJ1-2, with TRBD1 matching over 9 bases. The V and J ends lost 3 bases and 4 bases, in that order; junction bases with no gene match: 6. The CDR3 runs to 14 residues. The germline CDR1 and CDR2 sequences are SQVTM and ANQGSEA. The CDR3 coding sequence is TGCAGCGTTGATCGGGACAGGGCCGGCTATGGCTACACCTTC. Translating gives CSVDRDRAGYGYTF.

V gene TRBV18 combines with J gene TRBJ2-3; D not resolved. V shed 3 bases and J shed 2 bases, with 12 bases lying between them. This CDR3 contains 15 residues. Germline values: CDR1 KGHSH, CDR2 LQKENI. The CDR3 spells CASSPFTALTDTQYF. CDR3 sequence (DNA): TGTGCCAGCTCACCGTTCACAGCCCTCACAGATACGCAGTATTTT.

This chain joins TRBV15 and TRBJ2-3; D is uncertain. The ends were cut back, 1 base at V and 2 bases at J, with 4 bases in the middle. Germline CDR1 LNHNV, CDR2 YYDKDF (reference sequence). This CDR3 is built from 13 residues. The CDR3 protein is CATSRVDTDTQYF. Written as DNA, the CDR3 is TGTGCCACCAGCAGAGTGGACACAGATACGCAGTATTTT.

This clonotype has only one observation. The rearrangement links TRBV2 to TRBJ1-2; D gene ambiguous. Trimming stripped 6 bases from V and 3 bases from J, with 11 bases between. Per germline, CDR1 SNHLY and CDR2 FYNNEI. This CDR3 spans 13 amino acids. CDR3 nucleotides: TGTGCCAGCAGCCAGACCGAGGACTATGGCTACACCTTC. Residues: CASSQTEDYGYTF.

This chain uses TRBV9 with TRBJ2-1; 10 bases match TRBD2. Germline assignment: CDR1 SGDLS and CDR2 YYNGEE. The CDR3 runs 17 residues. The ends lost 3 bases at V and 5 bases at J; junction bases unmatched: 11. The CDR3 protein is CASSAPTSGRGNNEQFF. The DNA of the CDR3 is TGTGCCAGCAGCGCACCTACAAGCGGGAGGGGGAACAATGAGCAGTTCTTC.

The chain links TRBV27 to TRBJ2-2, with a possible D match to TRBD2 (5 bases). V was shortened by 7 bases and J by 8 bases, with 20 bases between the two germline ends. The CDR3 is 15 residues long. Germline CDR1 is MNHEY and CDR2 is SMNVEV (reference sequence). The CDR3 protein is CASNFQFAGPGELFF. The DNA of the CDR3 is TGTGCCAGCAATTTCCAGTTCGCGGGCCCAGGGGAGCTGTTTTTT.

The chain links TRBV3-1 to TRBJ1-2; 7 nucleotides align to TRBD1. The CDR3 sequence is 14 residues long. Germline trimming cut 1 base from V and 4 bases from J; bases unmatched to any gene: 3. Germline V gene sequence: CDR1 LGHDT, CDR2 YNNKEL (reference sequence). The CDR3: CASSQGDRSYGYTF. The CDR3 nucleotides read TGTGCCAGCAGCCAAGGGGACAGATCCTATGGCTACACCTTC.

Turning to this clonotype: One end of the junction varies from germline; a read error may be responsible. The chain is built from TRBV11-2 and TRBJ1-5; D gene uncertain. This CDR3 has 13 residues. Germline loops: CDR1 SGHAT, CDR2 FQNNGV. The chain's CDR3 is CASSLGLNQPQHF. The DNA of the CDR3 is TGTGCCAGCAGTTTAGGCCTCAATCAGCCCCAGCATTTT.

The CDR3 sequence is CASTESQGASGANVLTF. In DNA, the CDR3 is TGTGCCAGCACCGAATCACAGGGGGCGAGTGGGGCCAACGTCCTGACTTTC. This chain links TRBV7-9 with TRBJ2-6; 9 bases fit TRBD1. V dropped 7 bases and J dropped 3; count of bases not matched to a gene: 10. This CDR3 contains 17 residues. Germline V gene lookup returns CDR1 SEHNR and CDR2 FQNEAQ (reference sequence).

The V and J genes are TRBV20-1 and TRBJ2-2; D not resolved. The V end was cut by 2 bases, the J end by 3 bases, with 16 bases between. The CDR3 is 16 amino acids. The germline CDR1 and CDR2 sequences are DFQATT and SNEGSKA (reference sequence). The CDR3 nucleotides read TGCAGTGCTAGACCCAGCCGATTCGGTGACACCGGGGAGCTGTTTTTT. Translated: CSARPSRFGDTGELFF.

The rearrangement joins TRBV29-1 to TRBJ1-1; 9 bases are a match to TRBD1. Germline lookup yields CDR1 SQVTM and CDR2 ANQGSEA. With V trimmed by 3 bases and J by 7 bases, 9 bases remained unmatched. The length of the CDR3 is 14 residues. CDR3 sequence (DNA): TGCAGCGTTGACCCGCGGACAGGGGTGGGTGAAGCTTTCTTT. This codes for CSVDPRTGVGEAFF.

The chain employs TRBV29-1 and TRBJ1-1; D possibly corresponds to TRBD1 (5 bases). The CDR3 contains 13 residues. Trimming took off 5 bases at V and 6 bases at J, with 16 bases between the two ends. The germline V gene has CDR1 SQVTM and CDR2 ANQGSEA. The DNA of the CDR3 is TGCAGCGTTCGACAGTCTGAGGGGTCTGAAGCTTTCTTT. This codes for CSVRQSEGSEAFF.

V and J are TRBV5-6 and TRBJ2-3; no reliable D call. Trimming stripped 7 bases from V and 6 bases from J, with 18 bases between. CDR1 is SGHDT, CDR2 YYEEEE, per germline. CDR3 size: 14 residues. Here the CDR3 reads CASAINPRWDTQYF. The DNA for the CDR3 is TGTGCCAGCGCAATAAACCCGCGTTGGGATACGCAGTATTTT.

The DNA for the CDR3 is TGTGCCAGCTCACCTGACGGCACTGAAGCTTTCTTT. Translation gives CASSPDGTEAFF. The chain carries TRBV18 and TRBJ1-1; D is unclear. Germline assignment: CDR1 KGHSH and CDR2 LQKENI. Trimming pared 3 bases from V and 4 bases from J, leaving 6 bases between. The CDR3 totals 12 residues.

The chain has TRBV2 and TRBJ1-2; D may be TRBD1 (6 bases). Trimming took 6 bases from V and 8 from J, leaving 10 bases between them. CDR1 is SNHLY, CDR2 FYNNEI, per germline. The CDR3 loop spans 11 amino acids. DNA of the CDR3: TGTGCCAGCAGGCTGGACAGCGGCTACACCTTC. It translates to CASRLDSGYTF.

The chain combines TRBV29-1 with TRBJ2-3; no clear D. V shed 7 bases and J shed 3 bases, with 8 bases lying between them. CDR3 length: 11 residues. Germline V lookup: CDR1 SQVTM, CDR2 ANQGSEA. CDR3 protein: CSGGETDTQYF. In DNA form, the CDR3 reads TGCAGCGGTGGAGAGACAGATACGCAGTATTTT.

The CDR3 protein is CSAQTSRVNTGELFF. The CDR3 nucleotides read TGCAGTGCTCAAACTAGCCGGGTGAACACCGGGGAGCTGTTTTTT. The rearrangement joins TRBV20-1 to TRBJ2-2, with D perhaps TRBD2 (6 bases). V lost 5 bases to trimming and J lost 1 base, with 14 bases between them. Looked up from germline, CDR1 is DFQATT and CDR2 is SNEGSKA (reference sequence). This CDR3 contains 15 residues.

The genes are TRBV29-1 and TRBJ2-7; 10 bases match TRBD2. The CDR3 covers 13 residues. J gave up 4 bases and V 6 bases, and 6 bases lay outside the gene matches. Germline CDR1 is SQVTM and CDR2 is ANQGSEA. CDR3 sequence: CSVRETSGYEQYV. The CDR3 nucleotides read TGCAGCGTCAGAGAGACTAGCGGGTACGAGCAGTACGTC.

This sequence joins TRBV4-3 and TRBJ2-1; D is unresolved. The CDR3 contains 13 residues. V was shortened by 1 base and J by 8 bases, with 9 bases between the two germline ends. The germline V gene encodes CDR1 LGHNA and CDR2 YSLEER. The CDR3 region has the DNA TGCGCCAGCAGCCAAGTCACCACATATGAGCAGTTCTTC. Protein sequence: CASSQVTTYEQFF.

The V call is TRBV29-1, the J call TRBJ1-1; D possibly corresponds to TRBD1 (5 bases). The germline gives CDR1 SQVTM, CDR2 ANQGSEA. V gave up 7 bases and J gave up 2 bases, with 14 bases separating them. There are 13 residues in the CDR3. In DNA form, the CDR3 reads TGCAGCGCTTGGGGGAGGGGAAACACTGAAGCTTTCTTT. Protein sequence: CSAWGRGNTEAFF.

The genes are TRBV20-1 and TRBJ2-5, with D perhaps matching TRBD1 or TRBD2 (6 bases each). Trimming stripped 6 bases from V and 2 bases from J, with 13 bases between. Germline V gives CDR1 DFQATT, CDR2 SNEGSKA (reference sequence). The CDR3 totals 13 residues. The CDR3 spells CSAGGSAQETQYF. Here the CDR3 DNA reads TGCAGTGCGGGGGGCAGTGCTCAAGAGACCCAGTACTTC.

On this clonotype: An end of the junction does not agree with germline; a read error may underlie this. This sequence joins TRBV6-6 and TRBJ2-1, with a weak D call TRBD1 (7 bases). Looked up from germline, CDR1 is MNHNY and CDR2 is SVGAGI (reference sequence). The CDR3 is 14 amino acids. CDR3 amino acids: CASIQPGGRNEQFF. The DNA of the CDR3 is TGTGCCAGCATCCAGCCAGGGGGGCGCAATGAGCAATTCTTC.

The chain recombines TRBV7-9 with TRBJ2-3; D unclear. Germline assignment: CDR1 SEHNR and CDR2 FQNEAQ (reference sequence). The CDR3 contains 13 residues. Trimming cost V 6 bases and J 6 bases, with 13 bases left between them. The CDR3 loop reads CASRGTMGDTQYF. CDR3 sequence (DNA): TGTGCCAGCAGAGGCACCATGGGCGATACGCAGTATTTT.

J is TRBJ2-1 and V is TRBV15; TRBD2 might be the D (6 bases). Germline CDR1 and CDR2: LNHNV and YYDKDF (reference sequence). The germline V and J ends were trimmed by 0 bases and 10 bases, with 16 bases remaining between them. The CDR3 runs to 15 residues. CDR3 sequence (DNA): TGTGCCACCAGCAGAGAAGGTAGCGGCTGGGGGGAGCAGTTCTTC. It translates to CATSREGSGWGEQFF.

This sequence joins TRBV24-1 and TRBJ1-1; no reliable D call. Trimming stripped 5 bases from V and 0 bases from J, with 12 bases between. The CDR3 runs 15 residues. Looked up from germline, CDR1 is KGHDR and CDR2 is SFDVKD. Here the CDR3 DNA reads TGTGCCACCAGTGGCGGACGGAATATGAACACTGAAGCTTTCTTT. Protein: CATSGGRNMNTEAFF.